These 13 T cell receptor beta chains originate from one sample sequenced in a study of T cells in Graves' hyperthyroidism and ophthalmopathy. Amplification of TCR beta CDR3 regions used RNA as the template. An initial round of RT-PCR targeting the TCR CDR3 relied on the HTBI primer set. MiXCR, applied by TCRdb to the multiplex PCR reads, yields one record per CDR3 protein. The sample holds fewer than 900,000 distinct CDR3 sequences; over 15% are singletons and the top ten take under 9.5%. Sequences were obtained from blood. The receptors derive from a young man with Graves' hyperthyroidism.

V usage is TRBV7-2 and J usage is TRBJ1-2, with unresolved D. The length of the CDR3 is 15 residues. Germline V CDR1 and CDR2: SGHTA, FQGNSA. V was cut by 1 base and J by 4 bases, with 13 bases left in between. CDR3 bases: TGTGCCAGCAGCTTAGGTTCGGCAGTTGTCTATGGCTACACCTTC. Translated, it gives CASSLGSAVVYGYTF.

This chain joins TRBV20-1 and TRBJ1-2; D is unresolved. Germline values: CDR1 DFQATT, CDR2 SNEGSKA (reference sequence). V lost 6 bases, J lost 3 bases, and 11 bases lay in between. The CDR3 has 12 amino acids. CDR3 region: CSAGRVDYGYTF. The CDR3 coding sequence is TGCAGTGCCGGGCGGGTCGACTATGGCTACACCTTC.

This clonotype turned up a few times. The chain recombines TRBV28 with TRBJ1-2, with D possibly being TRBD1 (5 bases). Trimming stripped 4 bases from V and 13 bases from J, with 22 bases between. Germline CDR1 and CDR2: MDHEN and SYDVKM. The CDR3 is 14 residues long. The CDR3 reads CASSSPGTASSGTF. The CDR3 bases are TGTGCCAGCAGTTCCCCCGGGACCGCGTCATCAGGCACCTTC.

This clonotype has more than one count but fewer than ten. The rearrangement joins TRBV28 to TRBJ2-2; the match to TRBD2 covers 13 bases. This CDR3 comprises 16 residues. V dropped 4 bases and J dropped 5; count of bases not matched to a gene: 4. The germline CDR1 and CDR2 sequences are MDHEN and SYDVKM. The CDR3: CASSWTSGSWTGELFF. DNA of the CDR3: TGTGCCAGCAGTTGGACTAGCGGGAGTTGGACCGGGGAGCTGTTTTTT.

This chain links TRBV5-7 with TRBJ1-5, with 10 bases fitting TRBD1. TRBV5-7 is recorded as an ORF, its role being uncertain. The ends lost 3 bases at V and 5 bases at J; junction bases unmatched: 14. This CDR3 has 18 amino acids. CDR3 sequence: CASSSSTHATGGYQPQHF. For the CDR3, the DNA is TGTGCCAGCAGCTCATCCACTCACGCGACAGGGGGCTATCAGCCCCAGCATTTT.

This clonotype was observed a handful of times. The chain uses TRBV6-1 and TRBJ2-6, with 8 bases matching TRBD1. Trimming cost V 9 bases and J 0 bases; bases outside gene matches: 7. This CDR3 has 16 residues. Looked up from germline, CDR1 is MNHNS and CDR2 is SASEGT. Here the CDR3 reads CASTTGGSSGANVLTF. In DNA form, the CDR3 reads TGTGCCAGTACTACAGGGGGAAGCTCTGGGGCCAACGTCCTGACTTTC.

Ten or more counts support this clonotype. The chain is built from TRBV7-2 and TRBJ2-7; a possible D gene is TRBD2 (6 bases). Trimming left V 1 base short and J 2 bases short, with 9 bases between. The CDR3 totals 14 residues. Germline lookup yields CDR1 SGHTA and CDR2 FQGNSA. The chain's CDR3 is CASSLDGSAYEQYF. DNA of the CDR3: TGTGCCAGCAGCTTAGACGGGAGCGCCTACGAGCAGTACTTC.

A few counts support this clonotype. V and J are TRBV4-2 and TRBJ2-5; TRBD2 matches at 8 bases. Germline trimming cut 0 bases from V and 3 bases from J; bases unmatched to any gene: 6. Germline V lookup: CDR1 LGHNA, CDR2 YNFKEQ. The CDR3 is 16 amino acids. CDR3 sequence (DNA): TGTGCCAGCAGCCAAGACCATAGCGGGATGGAAGAGACCCAGTACTTC. Translating it yields CASSQDHSGMEETQYF.

The rearrangement uses TRBV7-2 and TRBJ1-2, with D possibly being TRBD1 (5 bases). This CDR3 contains 15 residues. Looked up from germline, CDR1 is SGHTA and CDR2 is FQGNSA. The V end was cut by 1 base, the J end by 7 bases, with 16 bases between. CDR3 sequence (DNA): TGTGCCAGCAGCTTAGTGGAGGGGTCCTTTGGTGGCTACACCTTC. This translates into CASSLVEGSFGGYTF.

This clonotype was counted ten times or more. V usage is TRBV28 and J usage is TRBJ2-3; 8 bases map to TRBD2. This CDR3 has 18 residues. CDR1 and CDR2 from the germline V gene are MDHEN and SYDVKM. Unmatched junction bases numbered 16, after V lost 6 bases and J lost 2 bases. CDR3 sequence: CASRQLVGGAPATDTQYF. CDR3 nucleotides: TGTGCCAGCAGGCAGCTGGTCGGGGGGGCGCCAGCCACAGATACGCAGTATTTT.

This chain links TRBV20-1 with TRBJ2-1, with a tentative D call TRBD1 (5 bases). Germline V gives CDR1 DFQATT, CDR2 SNEGSKA (reference sequence). V was pared by 3 bases and J by 0 bases, with 21 bases between. CDR3 length: 18 residues. DNA of the CDR3: TGCAGTGCTAGGCCCACAGGTGCCGGCGTGAACTCCTACAATGAGCAGTTCTTC. Translation: CSARPTGAGVNSYNEQFF.

J is TRBJ2-1 and V is TRBV9; weak D call: TRBD2 (5 bases). Germline V CDR1 and CDR2: SGDLS, YYNGEE. V was pared by 0 bases and J by 2 bases, with 6 bases between. This CDR3 comprises 14 residues. The CDR3, as DNA: TGTGCCAGCAGCGTAGAAGCGGCCTACAATGAGCAGTTCTTC. It specifies CASSVEAAYNEQFF.

This clonotype was counted only a few times. The chain uses TRBV7-2 and TRBJ1-3; D is uncertain. Germline lookup yields CDR1 SGHTA and CDR2 FQGNSA. Trimming took off 2 bases at V and 0 bases at J, with 17 bases between the two ends. This CDR3 contains 18 residues. The CDR3 DNA reads TGTGCCAGCAGCTTATTTTGGAGGGCCGTTAACTCTGGAAACACCATATATTTT. Its protein is CASSLFWRAVNSGNTIYF.